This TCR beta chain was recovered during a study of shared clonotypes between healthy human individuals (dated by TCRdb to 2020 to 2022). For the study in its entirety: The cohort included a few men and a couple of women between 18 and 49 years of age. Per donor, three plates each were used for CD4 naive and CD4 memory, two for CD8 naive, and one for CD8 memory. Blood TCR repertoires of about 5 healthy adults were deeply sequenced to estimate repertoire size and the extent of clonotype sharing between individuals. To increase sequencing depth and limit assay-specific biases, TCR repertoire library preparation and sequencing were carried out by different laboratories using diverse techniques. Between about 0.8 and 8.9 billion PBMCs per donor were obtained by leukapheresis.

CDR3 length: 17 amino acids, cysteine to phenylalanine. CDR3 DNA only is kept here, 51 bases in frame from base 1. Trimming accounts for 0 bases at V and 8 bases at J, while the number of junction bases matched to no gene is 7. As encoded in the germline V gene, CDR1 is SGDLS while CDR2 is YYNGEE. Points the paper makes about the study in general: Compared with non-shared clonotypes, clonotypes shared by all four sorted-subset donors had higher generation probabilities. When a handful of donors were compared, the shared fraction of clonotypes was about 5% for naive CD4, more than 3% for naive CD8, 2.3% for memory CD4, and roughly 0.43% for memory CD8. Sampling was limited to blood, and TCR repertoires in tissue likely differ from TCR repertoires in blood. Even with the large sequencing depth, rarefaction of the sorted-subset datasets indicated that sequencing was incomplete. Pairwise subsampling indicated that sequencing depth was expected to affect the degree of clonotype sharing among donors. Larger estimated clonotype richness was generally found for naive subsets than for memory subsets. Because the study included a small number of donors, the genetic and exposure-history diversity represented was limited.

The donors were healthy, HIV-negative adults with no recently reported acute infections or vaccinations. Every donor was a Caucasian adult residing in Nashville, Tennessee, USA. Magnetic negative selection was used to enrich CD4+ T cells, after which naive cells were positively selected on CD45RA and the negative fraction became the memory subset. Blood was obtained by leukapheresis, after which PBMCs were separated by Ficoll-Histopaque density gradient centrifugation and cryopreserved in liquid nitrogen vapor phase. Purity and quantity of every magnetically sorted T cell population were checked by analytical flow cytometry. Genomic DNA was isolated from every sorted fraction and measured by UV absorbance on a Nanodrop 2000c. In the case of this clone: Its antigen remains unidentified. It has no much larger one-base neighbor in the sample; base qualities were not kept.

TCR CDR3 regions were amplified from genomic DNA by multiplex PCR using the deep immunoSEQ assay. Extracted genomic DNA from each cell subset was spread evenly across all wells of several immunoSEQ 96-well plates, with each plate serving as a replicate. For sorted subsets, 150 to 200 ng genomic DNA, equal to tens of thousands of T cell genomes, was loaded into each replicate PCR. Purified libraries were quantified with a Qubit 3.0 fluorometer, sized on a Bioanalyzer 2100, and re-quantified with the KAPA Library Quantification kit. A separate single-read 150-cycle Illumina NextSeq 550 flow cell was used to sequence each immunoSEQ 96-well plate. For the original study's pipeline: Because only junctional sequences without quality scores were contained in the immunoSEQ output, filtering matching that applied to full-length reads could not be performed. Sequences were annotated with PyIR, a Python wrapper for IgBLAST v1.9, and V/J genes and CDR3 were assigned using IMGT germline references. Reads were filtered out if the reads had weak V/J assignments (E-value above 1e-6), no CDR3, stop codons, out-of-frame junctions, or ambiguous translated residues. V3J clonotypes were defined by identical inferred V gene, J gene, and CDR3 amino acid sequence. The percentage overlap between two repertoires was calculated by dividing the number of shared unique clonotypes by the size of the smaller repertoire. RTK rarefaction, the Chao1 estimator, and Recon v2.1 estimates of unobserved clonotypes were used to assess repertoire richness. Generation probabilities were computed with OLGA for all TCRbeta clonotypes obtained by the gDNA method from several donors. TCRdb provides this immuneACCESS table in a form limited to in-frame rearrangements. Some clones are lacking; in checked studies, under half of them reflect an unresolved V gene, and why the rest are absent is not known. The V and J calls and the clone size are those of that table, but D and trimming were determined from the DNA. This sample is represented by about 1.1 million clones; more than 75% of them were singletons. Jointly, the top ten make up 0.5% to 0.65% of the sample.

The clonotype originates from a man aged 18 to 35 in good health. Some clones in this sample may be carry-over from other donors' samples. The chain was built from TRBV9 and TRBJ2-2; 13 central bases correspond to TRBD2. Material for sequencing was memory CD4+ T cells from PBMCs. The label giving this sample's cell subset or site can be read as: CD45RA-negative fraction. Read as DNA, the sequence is TGTGCCAGCAGCGTAGAAACTAGCGGGAGGGCCATGGGGGAGCTGTTTTTT. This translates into CASSVETSGRAMGELFF.